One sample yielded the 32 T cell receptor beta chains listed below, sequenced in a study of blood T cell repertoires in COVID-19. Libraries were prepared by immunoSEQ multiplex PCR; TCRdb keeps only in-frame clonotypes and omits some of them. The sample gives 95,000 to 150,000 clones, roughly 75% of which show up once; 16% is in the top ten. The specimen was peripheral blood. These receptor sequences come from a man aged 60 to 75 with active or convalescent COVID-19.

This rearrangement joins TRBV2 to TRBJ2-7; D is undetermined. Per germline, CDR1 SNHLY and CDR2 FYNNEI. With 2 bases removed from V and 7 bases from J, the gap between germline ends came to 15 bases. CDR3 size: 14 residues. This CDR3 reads CASSESPVSGEQYF. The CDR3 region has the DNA TGTGCCAGCAGTGAATCCCCGGTTTCGGGTGAGCAGTACTTC.

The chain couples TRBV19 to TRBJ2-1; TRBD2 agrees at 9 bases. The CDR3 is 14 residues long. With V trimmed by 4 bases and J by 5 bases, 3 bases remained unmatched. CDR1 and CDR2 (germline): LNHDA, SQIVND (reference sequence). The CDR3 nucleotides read TGTGCCAGTAGTAGAGGGACTAGCCACAATGAGCAGTTCTTC. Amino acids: CASSRGTSHNEQFF.

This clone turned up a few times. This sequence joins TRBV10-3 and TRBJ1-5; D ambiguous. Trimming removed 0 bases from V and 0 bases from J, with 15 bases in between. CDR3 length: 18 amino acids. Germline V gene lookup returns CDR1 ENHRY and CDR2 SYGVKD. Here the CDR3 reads CAISESVAAIYSNQPQHF. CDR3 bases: TGTGCCATCAGTGAGTCGGTCGCGGCGATTTATAGCAATCAGCCCCAGCATTTT.

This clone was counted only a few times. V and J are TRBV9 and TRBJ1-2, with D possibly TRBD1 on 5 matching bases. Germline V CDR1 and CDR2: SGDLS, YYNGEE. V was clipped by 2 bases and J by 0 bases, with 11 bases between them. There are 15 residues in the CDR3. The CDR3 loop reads CASSVLKDTNYGYTF. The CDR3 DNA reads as TGTGCCAGCAGCGTTTTAAAGGACACTAACTATGGCTACACCTTC.

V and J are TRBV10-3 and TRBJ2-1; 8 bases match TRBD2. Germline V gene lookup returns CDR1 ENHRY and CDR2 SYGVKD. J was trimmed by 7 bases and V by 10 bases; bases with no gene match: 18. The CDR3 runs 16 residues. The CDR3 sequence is CATEGTGGRRRNEQFF. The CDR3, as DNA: TGTGCCACGGAGGGAACGGGAGGGCGTCGTCGAAATGAGCAGTTCTTC.

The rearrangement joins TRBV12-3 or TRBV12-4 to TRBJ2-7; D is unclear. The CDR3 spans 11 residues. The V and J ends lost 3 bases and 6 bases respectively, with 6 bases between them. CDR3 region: CASSFLSEQYF. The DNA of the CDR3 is TGTGCCAGCAGTTTCCTCTCCGAGCAGTACTTC.

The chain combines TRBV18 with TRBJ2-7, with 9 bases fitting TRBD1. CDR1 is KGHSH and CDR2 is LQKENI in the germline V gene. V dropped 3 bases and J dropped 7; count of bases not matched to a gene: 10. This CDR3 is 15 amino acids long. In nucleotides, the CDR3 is TGTGCCAGCTCACCCCGGACAGGGGCAACCGGAGAGCAGTACTTC. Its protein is CASSPRTGATGEQYF.

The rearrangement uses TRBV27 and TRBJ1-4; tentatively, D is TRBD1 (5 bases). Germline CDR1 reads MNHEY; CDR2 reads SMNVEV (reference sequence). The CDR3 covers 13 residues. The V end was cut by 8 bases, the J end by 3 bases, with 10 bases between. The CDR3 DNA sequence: TGTGCCAGCTCCCGGGGGGCTAATGAAAAACTGTTTTTT. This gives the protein CASSRGANEKLFF.

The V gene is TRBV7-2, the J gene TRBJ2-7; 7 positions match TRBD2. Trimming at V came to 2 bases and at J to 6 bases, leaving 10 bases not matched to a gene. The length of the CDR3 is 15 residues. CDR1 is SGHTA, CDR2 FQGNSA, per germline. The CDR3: CASSLRAGVAPEQYF. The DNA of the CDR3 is TGTGCCAGCAGCTTAAGGGCGGGAGTAGCGCCCGAGCAGTACTTC. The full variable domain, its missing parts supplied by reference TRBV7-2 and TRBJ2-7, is GAGVSQSPSNKVTEKGKDVELRCDPISGHTALYWYRQSLGQGLEFLIYFQGNSAPDKSGLPSDRFSAERTGGSVSTLTIQRTQQEDSAVYLCASSLRAGVAPEQYFGPGTRLTVT.

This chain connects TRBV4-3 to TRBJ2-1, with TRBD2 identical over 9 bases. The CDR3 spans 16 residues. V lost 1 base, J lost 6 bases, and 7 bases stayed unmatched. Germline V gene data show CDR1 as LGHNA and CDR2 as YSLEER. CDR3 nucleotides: TGCGCCAGCAGCCAAGTGCGGGAGGGCCGGGGCAATGAGCAGTTCTTC. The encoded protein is CASSQVREGRGNEQFF.

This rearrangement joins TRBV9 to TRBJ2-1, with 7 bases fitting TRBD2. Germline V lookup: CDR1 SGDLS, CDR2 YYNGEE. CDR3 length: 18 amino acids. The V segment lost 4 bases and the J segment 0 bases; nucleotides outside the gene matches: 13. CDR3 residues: CASSRRLAVDGSYNEQFF. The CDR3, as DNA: TGTGCCAGCAGCCGAAGGCTAGCGGTAGACGGCTCCTACAATGAGCAGTTCTTC.

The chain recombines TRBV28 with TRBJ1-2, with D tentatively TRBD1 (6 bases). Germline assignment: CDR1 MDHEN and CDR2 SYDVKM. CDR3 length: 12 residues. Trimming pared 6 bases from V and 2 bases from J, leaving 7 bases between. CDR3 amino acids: CASRTGNYGYTF. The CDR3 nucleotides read TGTGCCAGCAGAACAGGGAACTATGGCTACACCTTC.

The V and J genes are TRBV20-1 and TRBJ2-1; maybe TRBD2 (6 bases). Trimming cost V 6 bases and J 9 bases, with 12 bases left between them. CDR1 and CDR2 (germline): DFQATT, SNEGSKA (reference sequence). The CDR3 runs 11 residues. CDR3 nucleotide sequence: TGCAGTGCAGGACGGGGAGGTGAGCAGTTCTTC. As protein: CSAGRGGEQFF.

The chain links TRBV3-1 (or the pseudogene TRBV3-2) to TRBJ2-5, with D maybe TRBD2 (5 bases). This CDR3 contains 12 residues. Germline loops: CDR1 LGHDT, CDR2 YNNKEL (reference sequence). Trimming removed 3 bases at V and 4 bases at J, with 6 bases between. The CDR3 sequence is CASSHRGETQYF. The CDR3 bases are TGTGCCAGCAGCCATCGGGGAGAGACCCAGTACTTC.

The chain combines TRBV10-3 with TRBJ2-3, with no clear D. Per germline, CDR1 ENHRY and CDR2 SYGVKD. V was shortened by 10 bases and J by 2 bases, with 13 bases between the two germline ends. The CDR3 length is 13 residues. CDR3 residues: CATLPSDTDTQYF. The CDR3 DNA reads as TGTGCCACCCTCCCAAGCGACACAGATACGCAGTATTTT.

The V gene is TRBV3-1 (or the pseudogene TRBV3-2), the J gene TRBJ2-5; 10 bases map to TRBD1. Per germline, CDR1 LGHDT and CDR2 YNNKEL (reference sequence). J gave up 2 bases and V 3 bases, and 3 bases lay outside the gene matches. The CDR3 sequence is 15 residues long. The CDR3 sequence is CASSHLDRGQETQYF. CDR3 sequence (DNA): TGTGCCAGCAGCCACCTGGACAGGGGGCAAGAGACCCAGTACTTC.

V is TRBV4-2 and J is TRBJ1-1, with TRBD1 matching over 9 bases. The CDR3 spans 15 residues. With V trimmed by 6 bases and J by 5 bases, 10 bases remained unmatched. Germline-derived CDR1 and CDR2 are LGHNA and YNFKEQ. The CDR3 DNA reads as TGTGCCAGCAGACGTACAGGGGGCGCGGGGACTGAAGCTTTCTTT. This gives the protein CASRRTGGAGTEAFF.

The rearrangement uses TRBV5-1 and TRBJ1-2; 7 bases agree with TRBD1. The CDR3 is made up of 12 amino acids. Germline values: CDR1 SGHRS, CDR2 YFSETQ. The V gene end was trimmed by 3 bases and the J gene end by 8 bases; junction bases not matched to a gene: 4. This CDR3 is CASSSTGEGYTF. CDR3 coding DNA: TGCGCCAGCAGCTCTACAGGGGAGGGCTACACCTTC. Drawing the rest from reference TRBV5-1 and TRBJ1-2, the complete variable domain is KAGVTQTPRYLIKTRGQQVTLSCSPISGHRSVSWYQQTPGQGLQFLFEYFSETQRNKGNFPGRFSGRQFSNSRSEMNVSTLELGDSALYLCASSSTGEGYTFGSGTRLTVV.

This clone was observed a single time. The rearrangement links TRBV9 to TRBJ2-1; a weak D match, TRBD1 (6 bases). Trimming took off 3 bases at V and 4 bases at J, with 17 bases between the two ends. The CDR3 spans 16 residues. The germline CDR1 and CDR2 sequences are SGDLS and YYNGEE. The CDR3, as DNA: TGTGCCAGCAGCGGCTTGACGGGACAAATTTACAATGAGCAGTTCTTC. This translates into CASSGLTGQIYNEQFF.

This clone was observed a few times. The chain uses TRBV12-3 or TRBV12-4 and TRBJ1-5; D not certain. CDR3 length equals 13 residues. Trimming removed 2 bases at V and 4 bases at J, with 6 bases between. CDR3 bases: TGTGCCAGCAGTTTATCGGGTAATCAGCCCCAGCATTTT. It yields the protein CASSLSGNQPQHF.

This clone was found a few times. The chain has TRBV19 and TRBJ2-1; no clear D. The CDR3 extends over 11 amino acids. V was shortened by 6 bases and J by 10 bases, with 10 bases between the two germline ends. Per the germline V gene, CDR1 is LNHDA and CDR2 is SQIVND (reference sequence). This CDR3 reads CASSHRLEQFF. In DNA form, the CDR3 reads TGTGCCAGTAGCCACCGACTGGAGCAGTTCTTC.

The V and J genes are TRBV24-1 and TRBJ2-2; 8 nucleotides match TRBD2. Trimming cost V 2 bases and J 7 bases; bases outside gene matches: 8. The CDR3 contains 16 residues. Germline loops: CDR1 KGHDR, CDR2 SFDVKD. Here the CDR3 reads CATSDSWTSKGGELFF. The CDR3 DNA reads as TGTGCCACCAGTGATTCTTGGACTAGCAAGGGCGGGGAGCTGTTTTTT.

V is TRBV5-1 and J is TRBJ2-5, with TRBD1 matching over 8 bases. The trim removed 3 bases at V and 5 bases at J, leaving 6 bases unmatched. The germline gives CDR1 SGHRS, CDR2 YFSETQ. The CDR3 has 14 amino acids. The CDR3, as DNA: TGCGCCAGCAGCTCTCAACAGGGGGAGGAGACCCAGTACTTC. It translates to CASSSQQGEETQYF.

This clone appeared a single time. CDR3 in DNA: TGTGCCAGCAGCAAACTAAAGACAGGGGAAGAGCAGTACTTC. This encodes CASSKLKTGEEQYF. The chain combines TRBV27 with TRBJ2-7, with TRBD1 identical over 8 bases. CDR3 length: 14 amino acids. The V gene's germline CDR1 is MNHEY and CDR2 SMNVEV (reference sequence). After removal of 6 bases from V and 7 bases from J, the junction contained 11 bases not matched to a gene.

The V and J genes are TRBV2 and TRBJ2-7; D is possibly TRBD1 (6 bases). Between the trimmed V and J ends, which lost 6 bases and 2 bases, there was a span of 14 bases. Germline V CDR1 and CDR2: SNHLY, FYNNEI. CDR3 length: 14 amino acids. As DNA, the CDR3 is TGTGCCAGCAGGAGACGGGACATACCCTACGAGCAGTACTTC. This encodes CASRRRDIPYEQYF.

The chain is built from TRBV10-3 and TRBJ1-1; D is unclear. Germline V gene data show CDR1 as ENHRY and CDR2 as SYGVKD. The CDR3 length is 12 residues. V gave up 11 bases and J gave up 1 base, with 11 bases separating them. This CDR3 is CAGGQSNTEAFF. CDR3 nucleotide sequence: TGTGCCGGCGGGCAGTCGAACACTGAAGCTTTCTTT.

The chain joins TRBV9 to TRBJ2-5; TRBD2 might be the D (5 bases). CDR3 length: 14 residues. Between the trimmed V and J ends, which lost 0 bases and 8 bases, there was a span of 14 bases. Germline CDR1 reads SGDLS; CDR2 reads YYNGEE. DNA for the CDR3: TGTGCCAGCAGCGTAGAGCCGGGATTGACAACCCAGTACTTC. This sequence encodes CASSVEPGLTTQYF.

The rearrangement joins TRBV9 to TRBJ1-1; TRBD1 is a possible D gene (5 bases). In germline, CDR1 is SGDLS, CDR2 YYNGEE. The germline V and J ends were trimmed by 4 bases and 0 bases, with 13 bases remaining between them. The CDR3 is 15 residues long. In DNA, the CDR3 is TGTGCCAGCAGCAACAGAGCAGGGATGAACACTGAAGCTTTCTTT. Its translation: CASSNRAGMNTEAFF.

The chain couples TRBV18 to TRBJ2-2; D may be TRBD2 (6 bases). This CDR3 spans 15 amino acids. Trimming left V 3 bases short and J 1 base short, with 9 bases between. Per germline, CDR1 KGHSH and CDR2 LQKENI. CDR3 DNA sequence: TGTGCCAGCTCACCGAGGGACTGGAACACCGGGGAGCTGTTTTTT. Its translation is CASSPRDWNTGELFF. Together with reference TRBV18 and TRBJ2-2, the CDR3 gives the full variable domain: NAGVMQNPRHLVRRRGQEARLRCSPMKGHSHVYWYRQLPEEGLKFMVYLQKENIIDESGMPKERFSAEFPKEGPSILRIQQVVRGDSAAYFCASSPRDWNTGELFFGEGSRLTVL.

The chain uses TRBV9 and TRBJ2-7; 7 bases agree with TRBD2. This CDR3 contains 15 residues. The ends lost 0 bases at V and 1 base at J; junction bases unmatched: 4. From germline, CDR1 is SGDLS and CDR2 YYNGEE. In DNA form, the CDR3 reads TGTGCCAGCAGCGTAGCTGGGGGGGATTCCTACGAGCAGTACTTC. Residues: CASSVAGGDSYEQYF.

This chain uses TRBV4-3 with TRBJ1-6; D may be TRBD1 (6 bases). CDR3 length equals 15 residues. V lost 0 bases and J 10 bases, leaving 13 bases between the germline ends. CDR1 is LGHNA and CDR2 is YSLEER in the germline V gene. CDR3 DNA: TGCGCCAGCAGCCAAGACGTTGCAGGGGAATCACCCCTCCACTTT. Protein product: CASSQDVAGESPLHF.

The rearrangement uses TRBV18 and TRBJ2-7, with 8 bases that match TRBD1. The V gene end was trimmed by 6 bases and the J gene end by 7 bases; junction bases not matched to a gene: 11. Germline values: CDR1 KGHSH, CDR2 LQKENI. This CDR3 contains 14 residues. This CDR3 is CASSLTRGRREQYF. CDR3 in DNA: TGTGCCAGCTCGCTCACCAGGGGGCGAAGGGAGCAGTACTTC.